This entry concerns a single T cell receptor beta chain. These data come from a study of control samples from healthy donors and cancer patients. Measured with immunoSEQ multiplex PCR; TCRdb has only the in-frame clones, and not every one. The sample consists of 95,000 to 110,000 clones, more than 85% of them appearing once. Germline V gene data show CDR1 as SGHTA and CDR2 as FQGTGA. The CDR3 is 14 residues long. V was pared by 5 bases and J by 2 bases, with 12 bases between. Sequenced sample: PBMCs. This TCR came from a man aged 60 to 75 with lung cancer. The chain has TRBV7-3 and TRBJ2-5; D may be TRBD2 (5 bases). The CDR3 sequence: CASSPSQSQETQYF. The CDR3, as DNA: TGTGCCAGCAGCCCTAGCCAATCTCAAGAGACCCAGTACTTC.